This TCR beta chain emerged from a study of monozygotic twins with inflammatory bowel disease. CDR3 length: 13 residues. Germline values: CDR1 SQVTM, CDR2 ANQGSEA. Every TCR library used about 3,200 ng of total RNA. TCRdb reprocessed the 5' RACE reads, with one entry per CDR3 protein and no DNA. The sample table includes about 380,000 distinct CDR3 sequences. The sample was blood. The clonotype comes from a human donor with ulcerative colitis or Crohn's disease, or a healthy co-twin of an affected twin (not recorded which). The rearrangement uses TRBV29-1 and TRBJ2-5. The CDR3 sequence is CSVRFSTQETQYF.